The rows below give T cell receptor beta chains drawn from one sample of a study of blood T cells in healthy people across ages. One entry per CDR3 protein, called by TCRdb with MiXCR from the 5' RACE reads. This table has some 860,000 distinct CDR3 sequences, about 61% appearing once. The sequencing sample was made of blood. The receptors were gathered from a man aged 35 to 55 in good health. CDR3s include the opening cysteine and the closing phenylalanine or tryptophan. A D gene is named only where the DNA matches it firmly.

13 | TRBJ2-1 | TRBV6-5 | NA | CASGYRDPNEQFF
17 | TRBJ2-7 | TRBV6-4 | NA | CASSDDPRTESSYEQYF
13 | TRBJ2-7 | TRBV6-6 | NA | CASRSRAGYEQYF
15 | TRBJ2-1 | TRBV18 | NA | CASSRGAGGLNEQFF
13 | TRBJ2-4 | TRBV12-3/TRBV12-4 | NA | CASSLQTGKKQYF
15 | TRBJ2-5 | TRBV5-4 | TRBD2 | CASSLDGLARETQYF
14 | TRBJ1-4 | TRBV5-1 | TRBD1 | CASSSSGGVEKLFF
12 | TRBJ2-5 | TRBV12-3/TRBV12-4 | NA | CASFAGYNEQYF
14 | TRBJ1-2 | TRBV6-6 | TRBD1 | CASSDRGYGYGYTF
14 | TRBJ1-2 | TRBV21-1 | NA | CASSIRQGWDGYTF